Shown below are 23 T cell receptor beta chains from a single sample sequenced in a study of blood T cell repertoires in COVID-19. Here immunoSEQ multiplex PCR was the method, and the copy in TCRdb shows in-frame clones only, minus some. This sample carries 150,000 to 200,000 clones, about nine tenths of them seen once, and the ten largest clones take about 20%. The sample was peripheral blood. These receptors were taken from a man in his 70s with active or convalescent COVID-19.

The chain couples TRBV6-2 or TRBV6-3 to TRBJ2-5; 10 nucleotides line up with TRBD1. CDR1 MNHEY and CDR2 SVGEGT come from the germline V gene. CDR3 length: 16 residues. The V gene end was trimmed by 6 bases and the J gene end by 4 bases; junction bases not matched to a gene: 11. The CDR3 here is CASSPRGQGLGETQYF. CDR3 sequence (DNA): TGTGCCAGCAGCCCCAGGGGACAGGGGCTTGGAGAGACCCAGTACTTC.

V gene TRBV7-2 combines with J gene TRBJ2-7; TRBD1 agrees at 9 bases. The CDR3 is 15 residues long. The germline V gene has CDR1 SGHTA and CDR2 FQGNSA. The V gene end was trimmed by 5 bases and the J gene end by 2 bases; junction bases not matched to a gene: 7. Written as DNA, the CDR3 is TGTGCCAGCAGCACGCCGGACAGGGGCCCCTACGAGCAGTACTTC. Its translation is CASSTPDRGPYEQYF.

The genes are TRBV2 and TRBJ1-3; possible D gene TRBD1, 5 bases. CDR3 length: 15 amino acids. V shed 6 bases and J shed 3 bases, with 15 bases lying between them. Germline V lookup: CDR1 SNHLY, CDR2 FYNNEI. CDR3 in amino acids: CASREGLLDGNTIYF. CDR3 nucleotides: TGTGCCAGCAGGGAGGGACTTTTGGATGGAAACACCATATATTTT.

The V call is TRBV4-3, the J call TRBJ2-2, with TRBD2 matching 11 bases. This CDR3 is built from 16 residues. CDR1 and CDR2 (germline): LGHNA, YSLEER. The trim removed 4 bases at V and 0 bases at J, leaving 1 base unmatched. DNA of the CDR3: TGCGCCAGCAGCCCGGGACTAGCGGCGAACACCGGGGAGCTGTTTTTT. Translation gives CASSPGLAANTGELFF.

The genes are TRBV11-2 and TRBJ2-1; D is possibly TRBD2 (5 bases). CDR3 length: 16 amino acids. Deletions cut 6 bases from V and 4 bases from J, with 19 bases between. Germline V gene sequence: CDR1 SGHAT, CDR2 FQNNGV. CDR3: CASRPPDFSHYNEQFF. The CDR3 nucleotides are TGTGCCAGCAGACCACCGGACTTCTCTCATTACAATGAGCAGTTCTTC.

The genes are TRBV24-1 and TRBJ2-5; TRBD1 is a possible D gene (7 bases). Per germline, CDR1 KGHDR and CDR2 SFDVKD. Between the trimmed V and J ends, which lost 4 bases and 4 bases, there was a span of 15 bases. The CDR3 has 15 residues. CDR3 residues: CATSDSRQGGETQYF. CDR3 bases: TGTGCCACCAGTGACTCTCGACAGGGAGGAGAGACCCAGTACTTC.

For the CDR3, the DNA is TGTGCCAGCTCCCGGGACAGGGGGCTAAAGGACACTGAAGCTTTCTTT. The encoded protein is CASSRDRGLKDTEAFF. V and J are TRBV18 and TRBJ1-1, with TRBD1 identical over 12 bases. Germline V gene sequence: CDR1 KGHSH, CDR2 LQKENI. The CDR3 is 16 amino acids. V dropped 6 bases and J dropped 3; count of bases not matched to a gene: 8.

CDR3 DNA: TGTGCTAGTGGTTCCGGACAGCCTTACTACACCTTC. This translates into CASGSGQPYYTF. The rearrangement uses TRBV12-5 and TRBJ1-2, with D perhaps TRBD1 (6 bases). The germline V gene has CDR1 LGHNT and CDR2 FRNRAP. The CDR3 totals 12 residues. V lost 4 bases and J 10 bases, leaving 13 bases between the germline ends. Full variable domain (remainder filled in from reference TRBV12-5 and TRBJ1-2): DARVTQTPRHKVTEMGQEVTMRCQPILGHNTVFWYRQTMMQGLELLAYFRNRAPLDDSGMPKDRFSAEMPDATLATLKIQPSEPRDSAVYFCASGSGQPYYTFGSGTRLTVV.

The V call is TRBV30, the J call TRBJ2-1; 9 bases agree with TRBD1. The V segment lost 1 base and the J segment 0 bases; nucleotides outside the gene matches: 4. The CDR3 is 16 amino acids. The germline gives CDR1 GTSNPN, CDR2 SVGIG (reference sequence). The CDR3 DNA follows: TGTGCCTGGAGTGGGACAGGGGAGCACTCCTACAATGAGCAGTTCTTC. Its protein product is CAWSGTGEHSYNEQFF.

The chain employs TRBV10-1 and TRBJ1-3; possibly TRBD1 for D (6 bases). Germline loops: CDR1 WNHNN, CDR2 SYGVQD (reference sequence). V was clipped by 3 bases and J by 4 bases, with 10 bases between them. This CDR3 has 14 amino acids. The CDR3 DNA sequence: TGCGCCAGCAGTGACAGGGGATCGGGAAACACCATATATTTT. It translates to CASSDRGSGNTIYF.

The chain joins TRBV7-2 to TRBJ2-2; TRBD2 agrees at 8 bases. CDR1 is SGHTA and CDR2 is FQGNSA in the germline V gene. Trimming took 1 base from V and 3 from J; bases not matched to a gene: 4. The CDR3 spans 16 residues. The CDR3, as DNA: TGTGCCAGCAGCTTAGAACTAGCGGCCTACACCGGGGAGCTGTTTTTT. Protein: CASSLELAAYTGELFF.

The rearrangement uses TRBV2 and TRBJ1-5; unclear D gene. V shed 3 bases and J shed 6 bases, with 15 bases lying between them. The CDR3 length is 15 residues. Germline CDR1 SNHLY, CDR2 FYNNEI. CDR3 in DNA: TGTGCCAGCAGTGATTCCGGGATTCGGGGTCAGCCCCAGCATTTT. Translated: CASSDSGIRGQPQHF.

This rearrangement joins TRBV5-1 to TRBJ2-1; the D call may be TRBD1 or TRBD2 (5 bases each). The ends were cut back, 4 bases at V and 6 bases at J, with 14 bases in the middle. There are 14 residues in the CDR3. The germline gives CDR1 SGHRS, CDR2 YFSETQ. The CDR3 reads CASSLDSGFNEQFF. The DNA of the CDR3 is TGCGCCAGCAGCCTGGACTCAGGGTTCAATGAGCAGTTCTTC.

The rearrangement uses TRBV6-1 and TRBJ1-3; D unclear. This CDR3 has 13 amino acids. The V gene lost 5 bases and the J gene lost 1 base, with 6 bases spanning the gap. Germline assignment: CDR1 MNHNS and CDR2 SASEGT. CDR3 in DNA: TGTGCCAGCAGTCCCCCTTCTGGAAACACCATATATTTT. It translates to CASSPPSGNTIYF.

The rearrangement joins TRBV3-1 (or the pseudogene TRBV3-2) to TRBJ2-5; D is possibly TRBD2 (6 bases). Germline assignment: CDR1 LGHDT and CDR2 YNNKEL (reference sequence). V lost 3 bases to trimming and J lost 1 base, with 12 bases between them. The length of the CDR3 is 15 residues. The CDR3 coding sequence is TGTGCCAGCAGCCAGAGGGACGGGAGCCAAGAGACCCAGTACTTC. It is translated as CASSQRDGSQETQYF.

This sequence joins TRBV5-1 and TRBJ1-5; no firm D call. Trimming took 2 bases from V and 5 from J, leaving 8 bases between them. The CDR3 is 13 residues long. Germline assignment: CDR1 SGHRS and CDR2 YFSETQ. The CDR3 region has the DNA TGCGCCAGCAGCTTAATACCGGATCAGCCCCAGCATTTT. As protein: CASSLIPDQPQHF.

This clone was seen many times. V usage is TRBV6-5 and J usage is TRBJ1-5; D gene ambiguous. Germline V CDR1 and CDR2: MNHEY, SVGAGI. The V end lost 6 bases, the J end lost 2 bases, and 14 bases lay between the germline ends. This CDR3 is built from 15 residues. In DNA form, the CDR3 reads TGTGCCAGCAGCCCCCGGTCGGGAGGCAATCAGCCCCAGCATTTT. The encoded protein is CASSPRSGGNQPQHF.

This clone was recorded once. The gene calls are TRBV28 and TRBJ1-5; D is possibly TRBD1 (6 bases). The CDR3 runs 14 residues. Germline V CDR1 and CDR2: MDHEN, SYDVKM. Trimming took off 5 bases at V and 3 bases at J, with 11 bases between the two ends. The CDR3 region has the DNA TGTGCCAGCAGTATCAACAGGGACAATCAGCCCCAGCATTTT. Residues: CASSINRDNQPQHF.

The chain joins TRBV6-6 to TRBJ1-4; 7 positions match TRBD1. Germline-derived CDR1 and CDR2 are MNHNY and SVGAGI (reference sequence). CDR3 length equals 15 residues. V lost 7 bases, J lost 6 bases, and 11 bases stayed unmatched. CDR3 in amino acids: CASTNDRVSYEKLFF. The CDR3 DNA follows: TGTGCCAGCACCAACGACAGGGTTTCTTATGAAAAACTGTTTTTT.

This chain joins TRBV28 and TRBJ2-1; 10 bases match TRBD1. The CDR3 is 14 amino acids. Germline lookup yields CDR1 MDHEN and CDR2 SYDVKM. Germline trimming cut 6 bases from V and 10 bases from J; bases unmatched to any gene: 9. The CDR3 loop reads CASRPGQGFREQFF. CDR3 bases: TGTGCCAGCAGGCCGGGACAGGGGTTTAGAGAGCAGTTCTTC.

This chain connects TRBV28 to TRBJ1-6; 9 nucleotides match TRBD1. The CDR3 spans 16 residues. Germline CDR1 reads MDHEN; CDR2 reads SYDVKM. With 6 bases clipped from V and 9 bases from J, the junction kept 12 bases outside the gene matches. CDR3: CASRRLGTGSTSPLHF. DNA of the CDR3: TGTGCCAGCAGGCGGCTTGGGACAGGGTCGACTTCACCCCTCCACTTT. Drawing the rest from reference TRBV28 and TRBJ1-6, the complete variable domain is DVKVTQSSRYLVKRTGEKVFLECVQDMDHENMFWYRQDPGLGLRLIYFSYDVKMKEKGDIPEGYSVSREKKERFSLILESASTNQTSMYLCASRRLGTGSTSPLHFGNGTRLTVT.

The chain uses TRBV18 and TRBJ2-7; 7 bases match TRBD1. CDR1 KGHSH and CDR2 LQKENI come from the germline V gene. The CDR3 covers 13 residues. The V gene end was trimmed by 5 bases and the J gene end by 7 bases; junction bases not matched to a gene: 8. The CDR3 loop is CASSTYTGVEQYF. CDR3 sequence (DNA): TGTGCCAGCTCAACTTATACAGGGGTTGAGCAGTACTTC. Full variable domain (remainder filled in from reference TRBV18 and TRBJ2-7): NAGVMQNPRHLVRRRGQEARLRCSPMKGHSHVYWYRQLPEEGLKFMVYLQKENIIDESGMPKERFSAEFPKEGPSILRIQQVVRGDSAAYFCASSTYTGVEQYFGPGTRLTVT.

This chain connects TRBV7-2 to TRBJ1-1, with D unresolved. CDR3 length: 15 residues. With 3 bases removed from V and 1 base from J, the gap between germline ends came to 12 bases. Germline loops: CDR1 SGHTA, CDR2 FQGNSA. CDR3 amino acids: CASSLGGFPNTEAFF. CDR3 sequence (DNA): TGTGCCAGCAGCTTGGGAGGGTTCCCGAACACTGAAGCTTTCTTT.